This is a list of T cell receptor beta chains from one sample in a study. One entry per CDR3 protein, called by TCRdb with MiXCR from the RT-PCR reads. There are more than 600,000 distinct CDR3 sequences in the sample; 14% occur only once, and roughly 3.9% lies in the top ten. The material sequenced was memory CD4+ T cells from blood. The receptor source for this set is a female donor in good health, serving as a healthy control. Both conserved end residues are part of each CDR3. Fields, in order: D gene, clone size, J gene, CDR3 length, V gene, CDR3 DNA, CDR3 protein. D genes are given only for firm matches. A clone size is listed for some rows: how often the clone was seen (once, few, many), or a class if it is expanded.

d_gene: TRBD1
abundance: -
j_gene: TRBJ1-3
len: 16
v_gene: TRBV20-1
CDR3nt: TGCAGTGCTGGCGGGGGCAGGGGGTCGACTGGAAACACCATATATTTT
CDR3aa: CSAGGGRGSTGNTIYF

d_gene: -
abundance: -
j_gene: TRBJ2-6
len: 15
v_gene: TRBV7-2
CDR3nt: TGTGCCAGCAGCCACGGGACTGCTGGGGCCAACGTCCTGACTTTC
CDR3aa: CASSHGTAGANVLTF

d_gene: TRBD2
abundance: many
j_gene: TRBJ2-1
len: 16
v_gene: TRBV7-8
CDR3nt: TGTGCCAGCAGCTTAGGTGGCGGGGGAGGTTACAATGAGCAGTTCTTC
CDR3aa: CASSLGGGGGYNEQFF

d_gene: TRBD1
abundance: many
j_gene: TRBJ2-7
len: 13
v_gene: TRBV29-1
CDR3nt: TGCAGCGTCAGGGACAGGGCTTCCTACGAGCAGTACTTC
CDR3aa: CSVRDRASYEQYF

d_gene: -
abundance: -
j_gene: TRBJ2-3
len: 17
v_gene: TRBV27
CDR3nt: TGTGCCAGCAGTTTATCCCATCTCGCCCGGGGCACAGATACGCAGTATTTT
CDR3aa: CASSLSHLARGTDTQYF

d_gene: TRBD2
abundance: many
j_gene: TRBJ2-7
len: 15
v_gene: TRBV4-3
CDR3nt: TGCGCCAGCAGCCAAGAAACGGGAGGGCCGTACGAGCAGTACTTC
CDR3aa: CASSQETGGPYEQYF

d_gene: -
abundance: -
j_gene: TRBJ1-1
len: 15
v_gene: TRBV7-2
CDR3nt: TGTGCCAGCAGCTTATTCTGGGGAGGGAACACTGAAGCTTTCTTT
CDR3aa: CASSLFWGGNTEAFF

d_gene: -
abundance: -
j_gene: TRBJ1-2
len: 15
v_gene: TRBV9
CDR3nt: TGTGCCAGCAGCCCTGACTCAATCACCCTCTATGGCTACACCTTC
CDR3aa: CASSPDSITLYGYTF

d_gene: -
abundance: many
j_gene: TRBJ1-2
len: 14
v_gene: TRBV7-3
CDR3nt: TGTGCCAGCAGCCGTTTCGGGGGCGACTATGGCTACACCTTC
CDR3aa: CASSRFGGDYGYTF

d_gene: TRBD2
abundance: few
j_gene: TRBJ2-1
len: 14
v_gene: TRBV6-1
CDR3nt: TGTGCCAGCAGTGACGGCGGGAGGTATAATGAGCAGTTCTTC
CDR3aa: CASSDGGRYNEQFF

d_gene: -
abundance: few
j_gene: TRBJ2-1
len: 13
v_gene: TRBV20-1
CDR3nt: TGCAGTGCCCTCCAATCAGTGTACAATGAGCAGTTCTTC
CDR3aa: CSALQSVYNEQFF

d_gene: -
abundance: many
j_gene: TRBJ2-5
len: 12
v_gene: TRBV10-3
CDR3nt: TGTGCCATCAGTCCCTTCCAAGAGACCCAGTACTTC
CDR3aa: CAISPFQETQYF

d_gene: -
abundance: -
j_gene: TRBJ2-2
len: 15
v_gene: TRBV29-1
CDR3nt: TGCAGCGTTGAAGATCCATGGCCTCCCCCCGGGGAGCTGTTTTTT
CDR3aa: CSVEDPWPPPGELFF

d_gene: -
abundance: few
j_gene: TRBJ2-1
len: 16
v_gene: TRBV28
CDR3nt: TGTGCCAGCAGTCCTTCTAGTCTCGGGCTTTACAATGAGCAGTTCTTC
CDR3aa: CASSPSSLGLYNEQFF

d_gene: -
abundance: -
j_gene: TRBJ2-1
len: 15
v_gene: TRBV5-4
CDR3nt: TGTGCCAGCAGAGCGAGGGGGGGCTCCTACAATGAGCAGTTCTTC
CDR3aa: CASRARGGSYNEQFF

d_gene: -
abundance: -
j_gene: TRBJ1-1
len: 13
v_gene: TRBV29-1
CDR3nt: TGCAGCGTTGAACGGGCACCGAACACTGAAGCTTTCTTT
CDR3aa: CSVERAPNTEAFF

d_gene: -
abundance: -
j_gene: TRBJ1-1
len: 13
v_gene: TRBV27
CDR3nt: TGTGCCAGCAGTTTTGGTCCCGACACTGAAGCTTTCTTT
CDR3aa: CASSFGPDTEAFF

d_gene: TRBD2
abundance: few
j_gene: TRBJ2-7
len: 13
v_gene: TRBV2
CDR3nt: TGTGCCAGCAGTGCTCGGCTAGCGGGCGAGCAGTACTTC
CDR3aa: CASSARLAGEQYF

d_gene: -
abundance: -
j_gene: TRBJ2-7
len: 15
v_gene: TRBV19
CDR3nt: TGTGCCAGTAGTATAGCGGGGAATTGGGTCTACGAGCAGTACTTC
CDR3aa: CASSIAGNWVYEQYF

d_gene: -
abundance: few
j_gene: TRBJ2-3
len: 13
v_gene: TRBV6-5
CDR3nt: TGTGCCAGCAGTTACTCGAGGAAAGATACGCAGTATTTT
CDR3aa: CASSYSRKDTQYF

d_gene: TRBD1
abundance: many
j_gene: TRBJ1-1
len: 16
v_gene: TRBV5-1
CDR3nt: TGCGCCAGCAGCCCGGGACAGGAACTTATGAACACTGAAGCTTTCTTT
CDR3aa: CASSPGQELMNTEAFF

d_gene: -
abundance: many
j_gene: TRBJ1-5
len: 13
v_gene: TRBV6-2/TRBV6-3
CDR3nt: TGTGCCAGCAGTCGGCTTTCCAATCAGCCCCAGCATTTT
CDR3aa: CASSRLSNQPQHF

d_gene: -
abundance: many
j_gene: TRBJ1-2
len: 15
v_gene: TRBV5-5
CDR3nt: TGTGCCAGCAGCTTCAGGCAGGGCCATAACTATGGCTACACCTTC
CDR3aa: CASSFRQGHNYGYTF

d_gene: -
abundance: few
j_gene: TRBJ1-1
len: 14
v_gene: TRBV10-3
CDR3nt: TGTGCCATCAGACCTACGACAGAGAACACTGAAGCTTTCTTT
CDR3aa: CAIRPTTENTEAFF

d_gene: TRBD1
abundance: few
j_gene: TRBJ2-2
len: 15
v_gene: TRBV7-7
CDR3nt: TGTGCCAGCAGCTTGGGGACAGGGCGGACCGGGGAGCTGTTTTTT
CDR3aa: CASSLGTGRTGELFF

d_gene: TRBD1
abundance: few
j_gene: TRBJ1-2
len: 16
v_gene: TRBV12-3/TRBV12-4
CDR3nt: TGTGCCAGCAGCCGCGAGCCGGACAGGTCGGTCTATGGCTACACCTTC
CDR3aa: CASSREPDRSVYGYTF

d_gene: -
abundance: few
j_gene: TRBJ2-1
len: 14
v_gene: TRBV12-3/TRBV12-4
CDR3nt: TGTGCCAGCCATCACTTCGAGGGAGGCAATGAGCAGTTCTTC
CDR3aa: CASHHFEGGNEQFF

d_gene: -
abundance: many
j_gene: TRBJ1-2
len: 13
v_gene: TRBV12-3/TRBV12-4
CDR3nt: TGTGCCAGCAGTTTAGCTCAGGGTACTGGCTACACCTTC
CDR3aa: CASSLAQGTGYTF

d_gene: -
abundance: few
j_gene: TRBJ2-7
len: 14
v_gene: TRBV5-6
CDR3nt: TGTGCCAGCATCCACGGGACTGACAGCTACGAGCAGTACTTC
CDR3aa: CASIHGTDSYEQYF

d_gene: TRBD1
abundance: few
j_gene: TRBJ1-5
len: 14
v_gene: TRBV19
CDR3nt: TGTGCCAGTAGTCACAGGGGGGGTTATCAGCCCCAGCATTTT
CDR3aa: CASSHRGGYQPQHF

d_gene: TRBD2
abundance: many
j_gene: TRBJ2-1
len: 17
v_gene: TRBV4-3
CDR3nt: TGCGCCAGCAGCCAAGGACTAGCGGGAGCCTTCTACAATGAGCAGTTCTTC
CDR3aa: CASSQGLAGAFYNEQFF

d_gene: -
abundance: -
j_gene: TRBJ1-1
len: 14
v_gene: TRBV12-3/TRBV12-4
CDR3nt: TGTGCCAGCAGTTTATGGCAAAGGAACACTGAAGCTTTCTTT
CDR3aa: CASSLWQRNTEAFF

d_gene: TRBD2
abundance: few
j_gene: TRBJ2-1
len: 18
v_gene: TRBV11-2
CDR3nt: TGTGCCAGCAGTCCCGGGACTAGCGGAACCAGCTCCTACAATGAGCAGTTCTTC
CDR3aa: CASSPGTSGTSSYNEQFF

d_gene: -
abundance: -
j_gene: TRBJ1-1
len: 14
v_gene: TRBV7-3
CDR3nt: TGTGCCAGCAGCCCCAGCATGATGAACACTGAAGCTTTCTTT
CDR3aa: CASSPSMMNTEAFF

d_gene: -
abundance: many
j_gene: TRBJ2-7
len: 15
v_gene: TRBV29-1
CDR3nt: TGCAGCGTTGAGGTTCCCGGGCGGCGGCGCTACGAGCAGTACTTC
CDR3aa: CSVEVPGRRRYEQYF

d_gene: -
abundance: many
j_gene: TRBJ2-5
len: 15
v_gene: TRBV5-6
CDR3nt: TGTGCCAGCAGCTTGGAGGGGGGACAGAGGGGGACCCAGTACTTC
CDR3aa: CASSLEGGQRGTQYF

d_gene: TRBD2
abundance: -
j_gene: TRBJ2-1
len: 16
v_gene: TRBV5-1
CDR3nt: TGCGCCAGCAGCAAACTAGCGGGGGCCTCCTACAATGAGCAGTTCTTC
CDR3aa: CASSKLAGASYNEQFF

d_gene: TRBD1
abundance: -
j_gene: TRBJ1-4
len: 15
v_gene: TRBV18
CDR3nt: TGTGCCAGCTCACCATCGACAGGGGGTGGTGAAAAACTGTTTTTT
CDR3aa: CASSPSTGGGEKLFF

d_gene: TRBD2
abundance: -
j_gene: TRBJ2-1
len: 16
v_gene: TRBV10-1
CDR3nt: TGCGCCAGCAGCGACAGGGGACTAGCGCTTAACAATGAGCAGTTCTTC
CDR3aa: CASSDRGLALNNEQFF

d_gene: TRBD1
abundance: many
j_gene: TRBJ2-7
len: 13
v_gene: TRBV20-1
CDR3nt: TGCAGTGCTATCGACAGGGTGCCGGACGAGCAGTACTTC
CDR3aa: CSAIDRVPDEQYF

d_gene: -
abundance: -
j_gene: TRBJ1-4
len: 14
v_gene: TRBV20-1
CDR3nt: TGCAGTGCTAGAGAACGTACAGGAAGAGAAAAACTGTTTTTT
CDR3aa: CSARERTGREKLFF

d_gene: TRBD1
abundance: few
j_gene: TRBJ2-7
len: 17
v_gene: TRBV7-2
CDR3nt: TGTGCCAGCAGCTCATATCAGGGGGCTCCGAGGTGGTACGAGCAGTACTTC
CDR3aa: CASSSYQGAPRWYEQYF

d_gene: -
abundance: few
j_gene: TRBJ2-3
len: 16
v_gene: TRBV20-1
CDR3nt: TGCAGTGCTAGAGATGGGTGGGGGCCTAGCACAGATACGCAGTATTTT
CDR3aa: CSARDGWGPSTDTQYF

d_gene: -
abundance: few
j_gene: TRBJ2-7
len: 15
v_gene: TRBV10-3
CDR3nt: TGTGCCATCAGCGCCCTCGTGGGGCGCTTTTCCGAGCAGTACTTC
CDR3aa: CAISALVGRFSEQYF

d_gene: -
abundance: many
j_gene: TRBJ1-2
len: 12
v_gene: TRBV5-1
CDR3nt: TGCGCCAGCAGCCTGGGTGATAGAGGCTACACCTTC
CDR3aa: CASSLGDRGYTF

d_gene: TRBD2
abundance: many
j_gene: TRBJ2-5
len: 16
v_gene: TRBV10-2
CDR3nt: TGCGCCAGCAGGGCCCTAGCGGGAGAGACTAGGGAGACCCAGTACTTC
CDR3aa: CASRALAGETRETQYF

d_gene: TRBD1
abundance: many
j_gene: TRBJ2-1
len: 15
v_gene: TRBV12-3/TRBV12-4
CDR3nt: TGTGCCAGCCGCGGGGGACAGGGCTCCTACAATGAGCAGTTCTTC
CDR3aa: CASRGGQGSYNEQFF

d_gene: TRBD1
abundance: few
j_gene: TRBJ1-6
len: 15
v_gene: TRBV7-6
CDR3nt: TGTGCCAGCAGCATCTCCGGGACAGGGAACCCACCCCTCCACTTT
CDR3aa: CASSISGTGNPPLHF

d_gene: -
abundance: many
j_gene: TRBJ2-7
len: 16
v_gene: TRBV7-2
CDR3nt: TGTGCCAGCAGCCCGACGTGGGGGGGGGCCGTCTACGAGCAGTACTTC
CDR3aa: CASSPTWGGAVYEQYF

d_gene: -
abundance: -
j_gene: TRBJ2-2
len: 15
v_gene: TRBV5-1
CDR3nt: TGCGCCAGCAGCTTGGACCAAATGAACACCGGGGAGCTGTTTTTT
CDR3aa: CASSLDQMNTGELFF

d_gene: -
abundance: few
j_gene: TRBJ1-6
len: 14
v_gene: TRBV12-3/TRBV12-4
CDR3nt: TGTGCCAGCAGCGACCATGCAGCCCATTCACCCCTCCACTTT
CDR3aa: CASSDHAAHSPLHF

d_gene: -
abundance: many
j_gene: TRBJ1-1
len: 15
v_gene: TRBV4-2
CDR3nt: TGTGCCAGCAGCGACACAGGGTCGGGGGACACTGAAGCTTTCTTT
CDR3aa: CASSDTGSGDTEAFF

d_gene: -
abundance: many
j_gene: TRBJ2-7
len: 15
v_gene: TRBV10-1
CDR3nt: TGCGCCAGCACCCGACGGCCGCCCCCCTACTACGAGCAGTACTTC
CDR3aa: CASTRRPPPYYEQYF